The 30 T cell receptor beta chains below were found in one sample sequenced in a study of regulatory T cells in long-lasting Graves disease. Combining iRepertoire HTBI primers with Arm-PCR of CDR3 regions, the authors built TCR beta libraries. Each CDR3 protein is one row after TCRdb ran MiXCR on the multiplex PCR reads. Of 400,000 to 500,000 distinct CDR3 sequences listed, about 14% are singletons. Time point given: newly diagnosed GD, antithyroid drugs for less than 3 months. Scientists built the TCR library using RNA that was extracted from PBMCs. Separately, the same data were catalogued under a study of T cells in Graves' hyperthyroidism and ophthalmopathy.

The sample was peripheral blood mononuclear cells (PBMCs), taken at new diagnosis, from a patient treated with antithyroid drugs. These receptors originate from a woman between 45 and 60 years old with Graves disease.

The V gene is TRBV27, the J gene TRBJ2-7; D is uncertain. The CDR3 extends over 9 amino acids. V was cut by 11 bases and J by 0 bases, with 2 bases left in between. Germline V gives CDR1 MNHEY, CDR2 SMNVEV (reference sequence). The CDR3 here is CADSYEQYF. CDR3 nucleotide sequence: TGTGCCGACTCCTACGAGCAGTACTTC.

This clonotype was counted at least ten times. The chain carries TRBV20-1 and TRBJ1-5; perhaps TRBD1 as D (6 bases). Trimming pared 3 bases from V and 0 bases from J, leaving 9 bases between. The CDR3 extends over 14 amino acids. The V gene's germline CDR1 is DFQATT and CDR2 SNEGSKA (reference sequence). CDR3 loop: CSARGGYSNQPQHF. CDR3 in DNA: TGCAGTGCTAGGGGGGGCTATAGCAATCAGCCCCAGCATTTT.

The chain uses TRBV9 and TRBJ2-5, with TRBD2 identical over 11 bases. The V segment lost 3 bases and the J segment 4 bases; nucleotides outside the gene matches: 17. Germline V lookup: CDR1 SGDLS, CDR2 YYNGEE. The CDR3 runs 19 residues. CDR3 sequence: CASSATTTSGRVIRETQYF. In DNA form, the CDR3 reads TGTGCCAGCAGCGCAACGACAACTAGCGGGAGAGTCATAAGAGAGACCCAGTACTTC.

The V call is TRBV10-1, the J call TRBJ2-2; 9 bases map to TRBD2. Germline assignment: CDR1 WNHNN and CDR2 SYGVQD (reference sequence). With 6 bases clipped from V and 4 bases from J, the junction kept 18 bases outside the gene matches. The CDR3 has 19 residues. The CDR3 DNA follows: TGCGCCAGCAGCATTAAAGTGGGTAGCGGGAGTCGGGCCACCGGGGAGCTGTTTTTT. Protein: CASSIKVGSGSRATGELFF.

There are a few counts of this clonotype. V usage is TRBV5-4 and J usage is TRBJ2-2; 9 bases agree with TRBD1. This CDR3 is built from 16 residues. The V and J ends lost 0 bases and 7 bases, in that order; junction bases with no gene match: 7. CDR1 is SGHNT and CDR2 is YYREEE in the germline V gene (reference sequence). The CDR3 DNA follows: TGTGCCAGCAGCTTGGTAGCATACAGGGGGCGCGGGGAGCTGTTTTTT. Translated: CASSLVAYRGRGELFF.

This clonotype has just a few counts. This chain uses TRBV12-3 or TRBV12-4 with TRBJ2-1, with D uncertain. This CDR3 has 12 residues. V dropped 11 bases and J dropped 1 base, with 9 bases sitting between them. CDR3 bases: TGTGCCGCCGAAGGTTCCTACAATGAGCAGTTCTTC. Amino acid sequence: CAAEGSYNEQFF.

The V call is TRBV9, the J call TRBJ2-1, with 7 bases fitting TRBD2. The V gene end was trimmed by 2 bases and the J gene end by 5 bases; junction bases not matched to a gene: 10. Germline V gene data show CDR1 as SGDLS and CDR2 as YYNGEE. The CDR3 spans 16 residues. In DNA, the CDR3 is TGTGCCAGCAGCGTCCGCGGCGGGAGTAGGGACAATGAGCAGTTCTTC. This encodes CASSVRGGSRDNEQFF.

This clonotype was counted ten times or more. The chain couples TRBV18 to TRBJ1-1; possible D gene TRBD1, 5 bases. V gave up 5 bases and J gave up 0 bases, with 10 bases separating them. The germline CDR1 and CDR2 sequences are KGHSH and LQKENI. The CDR3 runs 14 residues. CDR3 nucleotides: TGTGCCAGCTCAACGACAGACATGAACACTGAAGCTTTCTTT. Protein: CASSTTDMNTEAFF.

The chain links TRBV20-1 to TRBJ1-5; D not certain. Per the germline V gene, CDR1 is DFQATT and CDR2 is SNEGSKA (reference sequence). V lost 0 bases and J 3 bases, leaving 6 bases between the germline ends. This CDR3 is 13 amino acids long. Here the CDR3 reads CSARDPVNQPQHF. In DNA, the CDR3 is TGCAGTGCTAGAGATCCCGTCAATCAGCCCCAGCATTTT.

This clonotype has only a few counts. The gene calls are TRBV19 and TRBJ1-2; D uncertain. CDR1 LNHDA and CDR2 SQIVND come from the germline V gene (reference sequence). The CDR3 extends over 12 amino acids. Trimming took 3 bases from V and 5 from J, leaving 7 bases between them. For the CDR3, the DNA is TGTGCCAGTAGTATCGACAAATATGGCTACACCTTC. Its translation: CASSIDKYGYTF.

J is TRBJ2-3 and V is TRBV29-1, with unresolved D. Trimming shortened V by 1 base and J by 0 bases, and 2 bases separated the two germline ends. CDR3 length equals 12 residues. CDR1 SQVTM and CDR2 ANQGSEA come from the germline V gene. CDR3 DNA sequence: TGCAGCGTTGAAGTCAGCACAGATACGCAGTATTTT. This codes for CSVEVSTDTQYF.

This clonotype was observed at least ten times. This chain joins TRBV10-3 and TRBJ1-1, with D possibly being TRBD1 (6 bases). There are 13 residues in the CDR3. Per the germline V gene, CDR1 is ENHRY and CDR2 is SYGVKD. Deletions cut 6 bases from V and 1 base from J, with 9 bases between. CDR3 DNA sequence: TGTGCCATCAGCACGGGACAGAACACTGAAGCTTTCTTT. Its protein product is CAISTGQNTEAFF.

CDR3 bases: TGTGCCAGCAGTTACTCGAAGCTCTCACGGAATGAGCAGTTCTTC. Amino acid sequence: CASSYSKLSRNEQFF. This chain joins TRBV6-5 and TRBJ2-1; D is unclear. This CDR3 has 15 amino acids. The V gene lost 0 bases and the J gene lost 7 bases, with 13 bases spanning the gap. Germline loops: CDR1 MNHEY, CDR2 SVGAGI.

In this sample, this clonotype turned up many times. CDR3: CAWSFDPWEGNTGELFF. The CDR3 DNA reads as TGTGCCTGGAGTTTTGATCCGTGGGAGGGGAACACCGGGGAGCTGTTTTTT. The J gene is TRBJ2-2, the V gene TRBV30, with 7 bases matching TRBD2. The CDR3 loop spans 17 amino acids. After removal of 2 bases from V and 1 base from J, the junction contained 10 bases not matched to a gene. Germline loops: CDR1 GTSNPN, CDR2 SVGIG (reference sequence).

This clonotype was observed many times. This chain joins TRBV28 and TRBJ2-7, with 7 positions matching TRBD2. CDR1 is MDHEN, CDR2 SYDVKM, per germline. The junction had 7 bases not matched to a gene; V was cut back by 3 bases and J by 2 bases. This CDR3 is 15 amino acids long. CDR3 sequence: CASSLVRERPYEQYF. The DNA for the CDR3 is TGTGCCAGCAGTTTGGTGCGGGAGCGGCCCTACGAGCAGTACTTC.

Of note for this clonotype: This may be a read error: a much more frequent sequence differs by one nucleotide. This chain connects TRBV11-2 to TRBJ2-7; D is perhaps TRBD2 (6 bases). The CDR3 loop spans 11 amino acids. The germline V gene has CDR1 SGHAT and CDR2 FQNNGV. Trimming left V 8 bases short and J 1 base short, with 6 bases between. As DNA, the CDR3 is TGTGCCAGCGGGACTTCCTACGAGCAGTACTTC. Its protein is CASGTSYEQYF.

This clonotype was seen ten or more times. V usage is TRBV7-9 and J usage is TRBJ1-1; D gene uncertain. Trimming shortened V by 9 bases and J by 5 bases, and 7 bases separated the two germline ends. The CDR3 is made up of 10 amino acids. Germline V CDR1 and CDR2: SEHNR, FQNEAQ (reference sequence). The CDR3 reads CASGGTEAFF. CDR3 coding DNA: TGTGCCAGTGGAGGAACTGAAGCTTTCTTT.

The table lists this clonotype with many counts. The J gene is TRBJ1-5, the V gene TRBV15; D perhaps matches TRBD1 (5 bases). This CDR3 comprises 15 residues. Germline V CDR1 and CDR2: LNHNV, YYDKDF (reference sequence). Trimming left V 5 bases short and J 0 bases short, with 11 bases between. The CDR3 spells CATSQRQYSNQPQHF. DNA of the CDR3: TGTGCCACCAGCCAAAGACAGTATAGCAATCAGCCCCAGCATTTT.

This clonotype was found many times. This rearrangement joins TRBV4-1 to TRBJ1-1; D remains ambiguous. Germline CDR1 and CDR2: MGHRA and YSYEKL. The length of the CDR3 is 13 residues. Trimming stripped 2 bases from V and 7 bases from J, with 11 bases between. The CDR3 DNA is TGCGCCAGCAGCCAAAGGGCGTCGTATGAAGCTTTCTTT. It translates to CASSQRASYEAFF.

This clonotype was counted at least ten times. The chain couples TRBV20-1 to TRBJ2-3; D is unclear. The CDR3 extends over 12 amino acids. Trimming removed 0 bases at V and 6 bases at J, with 7 bases between. The V gene's germline CDR1 is DFQATT and CDR2 SNEGSKA (reference sequence). CDR3 sequence: CSARESTDTQYF. CDR3 nucleotide sequence: TGCAGTGCTAGAGAGAGTACCGATACGCAGTATTTT.

J is TRBJ2-3 and V is TRBV10-3, with 10 bases fitting TRBD2. The germline CDR1 and CDR2 sequences are ENHRY and SYGVKD. Trimming took 6 bases from V and 2 from J; bases not matched to a gene: 2. The CDR3 spans 14 residues. The CDR3: CAIRLAGPTDTQYF. As DNA, the CDR3 is TGTGCCATCAGACTAGCGGGACCCACAGATACGCAGTATTTT.

This clonotype was observed a handful of times. This chain connects TRBV7-2 to TRBJ2-7; 8 bases match TRBD2. The CDR3 sequence is 14 residues long. The J segment lost 1 base and the V segment lost 6 bases, leaving 5 bases of the junction unmatched. Germline CDR1 and CDR2: SGHTA and FQGNSA. Here the CDR3 reads CASRPASGSYEQYF. CDR3 coding DNA: TGTGCCAGCAGGCCGGCTAGCGGGTCCTACGAGCAGTACTTC.

This clonotype has ten or more counts. J is TRBJ2-2 and V is TRBV6-9, with 8 bases matching TRBD2. The CDR3 extends over 14 amino acids. Germline V gene data show CDR1 as MNHGY and CDR2 as SVAAGI. V was pared by 3 bases and J by 7 bases, with 4 bases of the junction left unmatched. The CDR3 DNA is TGTGCCAGCAGTTACGGGGGGGTCGGCGGGGAGCTGTTTTTT. Translating gives CASSYGGVGGELFF.

The chain carries TRBV20-1 and TRBJ2-1; no firm D call. Germline V lookup: CDR1 DFQATT, CDR2 SNEGSKA (reference sequence). The CDR3 contains 11 residues. V lost 0 bases to trimming and J lost 8 bases, with 5 bases between them. CDR3 protein: CSARDGDEQFF. The CDR3 DNA reads TGCAGTGCTAGAGATGGGGATGAGCAGTTCTTC.

This clonotype was seen repeatedly, ten times or more. This chain links TRBV29-1 with TRBJ2-2; D is unclear. From germline, CDR1 is SQVTM and CDR2 ANQGSEA. Trimming stripped 5 bases from V and 2 bases from J, with 9 bases between. The CDR3 is 13 residues long. In nucleotides, the CDR3 is TGCAGCGTTTTCAGCCTCAACACCGGGGAGCTGTTTTTT. Translation gives CSVFSLNTGELFF.

This clonotype was recorded at least ten times. The chain links TRBV7-8 to TRBJ1-2, with 7 positions matching TRBD1. This CDR3 comprises 14 residues. Losses at the gene ends were 1 base for V and 4 bases for J; bases not matched to a gene: 3. The V gene's germline CDR1 is SGHVS and CDR2 FQNEAQ. CDR3: CASSLGGQIYGYTF. CDR3 DNA sequence: TGTGCCAGCAGCTTAGGGGGACAGATCTATGGCTACACCTTC.

In its sample, this clonotype was seen many times. The chain couples TRBV12-3 or TRBV12-4 to TRBJ2-2, with D uncertain. V was clipped by 3 bases and J by 2 bases, with 10 bases between them. This CDR3 spans 15 amino acids. In DNA, the CDR3 is TGTGCCAGCAGTTTGGGATGGGATAACACCGGGGAGCTGTTTTTT. This codes for CASSLGWDNTGELFF.

The chain couples TRBV19 to TRBJ2-1; the match to TRBD2 covers 12 bases. The CDR3 is 19 residues long. Looked up from germline, CDR1 is LNHDA and CDR2 is SQIVND (reference sequence). J gave up 4 bases and V 5 bases, and 15 bases lay outside the gene matches. CDR3 nucleotides: TGTGCCAGTAGTGGGGACAGCCTAGCGGGAGGGCCAAGGTACAATGAGCAGTTCTTC. Its translation is CASSGDSLAGGPRYNEQFF. Drawing the rest from reference TRBV19 and TRBJ2-1, the complete variable domain is DGGITQSPKYLFRKEGQNVTLSCEQNLNHDAMYWYRQDPGQGLRLIYYSQIVNDFQKGDIAEGYSVSREKKESFPLTVTSAQKNPTAFYLCASSGDSLAGGPRYNEQFFGPGTRLTVL.

The CDR3 sequence is CSARDNRLAGGDNEQFF. CDR3 sequence (DNA): TGCAGTGCTAGAGATAATAGACTAGCGGGAGGGGACAATGAGCAGTTCTTC. The V gene is TRBV20-1, the J gene TRBJ2-1, with 14 bases identical to TRBD2. The V and J ends lost 0 bases and 5 bases, in that order; junction bases with no gene match: 6. CDR3 size: 17 residues. CDR1 and CDR2 from the germline V gene are DFQATT and SNEGSKA (reference sequence).

This chain uses TRBV7-8 with TRBJ2-5, with D tentatively TRBD1 (6 bases). Germline-derived CDR1 and CDR2 are SGHVS and FQNEAQ. The CDR3 is made up of 20 amino acids. Between the trimmed V and J ends, which lost 2 bases and 2 bases, there was a span of 27 bases. The CDR3: CASSLRGLGLRRGRQETQYF. The CDR3 DNA follows: TGTGCCAGCAGCTTAAGGGGGTTGGGTTTGAGAAGGGGTAGGCAAGAGACCCAGTACTTC.